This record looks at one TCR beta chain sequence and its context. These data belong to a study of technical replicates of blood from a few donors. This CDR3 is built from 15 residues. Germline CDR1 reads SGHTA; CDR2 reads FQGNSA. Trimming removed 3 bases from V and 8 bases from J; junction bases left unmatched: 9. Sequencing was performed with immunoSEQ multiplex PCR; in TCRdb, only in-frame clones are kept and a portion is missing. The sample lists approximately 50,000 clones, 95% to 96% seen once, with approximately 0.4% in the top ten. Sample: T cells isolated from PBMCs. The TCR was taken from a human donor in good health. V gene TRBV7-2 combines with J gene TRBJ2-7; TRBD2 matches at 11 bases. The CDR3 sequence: CASSFIAGGQNKQYF. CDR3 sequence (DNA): TGTGCCAGCAGCTTCATAGCGGGAGGGCAAAATAAGCAGTACTTC.